This T cell receptor (beta chain) was identified in a study of blood T cell repertoires in COVID-19. Study-level background: Acute-phase and convalescent COVID-19 samples originated in the United States, Italy and Spain. PBMCs, B-cell-depleted T cells, or T cells provided the cDNA or gDNA that made up the material.

Unmatched junction bases numbered 8, after V lost 0 bases and J lost 3 bases. The germline gives CDR1 SGDLS, CDR2 YYNGEE. The CDR3 has 17 residues. Authors' analysis steps: Reference gene primer amplification gave nucleated cell count estimates. This table comes from immunoSEQ multiplex PCR, and its TCRdb copy is limited to in-frame clones, with some not included. Clone size and V and J calls were adopted from that table, with D and trimming inferred from the DNA. This sample has fewer than 90,000 clones, with about 83% found just once. This TCR was recovered from a man in his sixties or seventies with acute or convalescent COVID-19. The chain links TRBV9 to TRBJ2-2, with TRBD2 matching over 7 bases. Sequencing input: peripheral blood. The CDR3 is CASSVGGREIDTGELFF. The CDR3 DNA reads as TGTGCCAGCAGCGTAGGTGGGCGGGAGATTGACACCGGGGAGCTGTTTTTT.